These 26 T cell receptor beta chains originate from one sample sequenced in a study of blood T cell repertoires in COVID-19. Clones were read by immunoSEQ multiplex PCR, and TCRdb kept only the in-frame ones, dropping some. The sample has 150,000 or so clones; roughly four fifths are singletons. Input material: peripheral blood. Receptor source: a human donor with acute or convalescent COVID-19. The donor label of this sample is uncertain.

The chain employs TRBV6-4 and TRBJ2-7; the match to TRBD1 covers 10 bases. The V segment lost 6 bases and the J segment 2 bases; nucleotides outside the gene matches: 7. The CDR3 consists of 15 residues. The germline V gene has CDR1 MRHNA and CDR2 SNTAGT. The chain's CDR3 is CASSPGTGVPYEQYF. CDR3 coding DNA: TGTGCCAGCAGCCCCGGGACAGGGGTCCCCTACGAGCAGTACTTC.

The chain recombines TRBV7-2 with TRBJ1-2, with TRBD1 matching over 9 bases. The CDR3 spans 14 residues. J was trimmed by 7 bases and V by 6 bases; bases with no gene match: 9. Per germline, CDR1 SGHTA and CDR2 FQGNSA. For the CDR3, the DNA is TGTGCCAGCAGATCCGGGACAGGGATTCTTGGCTACACCTTC. Its protein product is CASRSGTGILGYTF.

The chain recombines TRBV29-1 with TRBJ2-7; perhaps TRBD1 as D (6 bases). CDR1 and CDR2 (germline): SQVTM, ANQGSEA. The V and J ends lost 4 bases and 2 bases respectively, with 15 bases between them. The CDR3 is 14 residues long. CDR3 residues: CSVAVAGAPYEQYF. CDR3 sequence (DNA): TGCAGCGTTGCAGTGGCAGGGGCCCCCTACGAGCAGTACTTC.

The sample holds one count of this clone. The rearrangement uses TRBV11-2 and TRBJ2-5; D remains ambiguous. V lost 1 base and J lost 4, with 10 bases in between. The CDR3 sequence is 14 residues long. Germline CDR1 is SGHAT and CDR2 is FQNNGV. The CDR3 DNA follows: TGTGCCAGCAGCTTAGTGCCTAGATTAGAGACCCAGTACTTC. This gives the protein CASSLVPRLETQYF.

The chain joins TRBV7-6 to TRBJ2-7; TRBD1 matches at 10 bases. This CDR3 comprises 16 residues. Germline-derived CDR1 and CDR2 are SGHVS and FNYEAQ. The V segment lost 4 bases and the J segment 1 base; nucleotides outside the gene matches: 7. CDR3 in amino acids: CASSSDRTGGSYEQYF. For the CDR3, the DNA is TGTGCCAGCAGCTCAGACCGGACAGGGGGGTCCTACGAGCAGTACTTC.

V usage is TRBV13 and J usage is TRBJ1-5; 9 positions agree with TRBD1. Germline V CDR1 and CDR2: PRHDT, FYEKMQ (reference sequence). The CDR3 has 19 residues. J gave up 3 bases and V 2 bases, and 14 bases lay outside the gene matches. CDR3 in amino acids: CASSLIRDREHAANQPQHF. The CDR3 DNA sequence: TGTGCCAGCAGCTTAATCCGGGACAGGGAGCATGCAGCCAATCAGCCCCAGCATTTT.

V usage is TRBV11-3 and J usage is TRBJ2-1; 7 nucleotides agree with TRBD2. This CDR3 spans 12 amino acids. The germline CDR1 and CDR2 sequences are SGHNT and YENEEA. Unmatched junction bases numbered 3, after V lost 1 base and J lost 12 bases. Here the CDR3 reads CASSLAGGGQFF. Here the CDR3 DNA reads TGTGCCAGCAGCTTAGCCGGCGGGGGGCAGTTCTTC.

This chain connects TRBV5-5 to TRBJ1-1, with TRBD1 identical over 9 bases. Per germline, CDR1 SGHKS and CDR2 YYEKEE (reference sequence). The V and J ends lost 7 bases and 1 base, in that order; junction bases with no gene match: 5. The CDR3 is 14 amino acids. The CDR3 spells CASDPGQGNTEAFF. Written as DNA, the CDR3 is TGTGCCAGCGACCCGGGACAGGGGAACACTGAAGCTTTCTTT.

The CDR3 nucleotides are TGTGCCAGCACTGAGCGGGAGGTGGGAACTGAAGCTTTCTTT. It encodes CASTEREVGTEAFF. This chain joins TRBV2 and TRBJ1-1; the D is unclear. Trimming removed 7 bases from V and 5 bases from J, with 17 bases in between. The CDR3 spans 14 residues. Germline values: CDR1 SNHLY, CDR2 FYNNEI.

The chain has TRBV7-8 and TRBJ2-2; 7 nucleotides agree with TRBD1. V was clipped by 4 bases and J by 7 bases; unmatched bases: 6. This CDR3 spans 14 amino acids. The germline gives CDR1 SGHVS, CDR2 FQNEAQ. The CDR3 is CASSWDSWGGELFF. CDR3 coding DNA: TGTGCCAGCAGCTGGGACAGCTGGGGCGGGGAGCTGTTTTTT.

The genes are TRBV2 and TRBJ1-6; 7 bases agree with TRBD1. V trimming: 5 bases; J trimming: 7 bases; junction bases outside the gene matches: 8. The V gene's germline CDR1 is SNHLY and CDR2 FYNNEI. The CDR3 has 15 residues. In DNA form, the CDR3 reads TGTGCCAGCAGTCAGTCCGGGACAGAGAATTCACCCCTCCACTTT. This codes for CASSQSGTENSPLHF.

As DNA, the CDR3 is TGTGCCAGTCGACTAGCGGGGGGGCCCCCAGATACGCAGTATTTT. This gives the protein CASRLAGGPPDTQYF. This chain links TRBV19 with TRBJ2-3; 14 positions agree with TRBD2. The germline V gene has CDR1 LNHDA and CDR2 SQIVND (reference sequence). The junction had 5 bases not matched to a gene; V was cut back by 8 bases and J by 4 bases. The CDR3 extends over 15 amino acids.

V usage is TRBV6-2 or TRBV6-3 and J usage is TRBJ2-1; a possible D gene is TRBD2 (7 bases). V was trimmed by 0 bases and J by 2 bases, leaving 14 bases between them. Germline loops: CDR1 MNHEY, CDR2 SVGEGT. This CDR3 spans 17 amino acids. In DNA, the CDR3 is TGTGCCAGCAGTTACTCCGTGGGAGGGGGGGCCTACAATGAGCAGTTCTTC. Residues: CASSYSVGGGAYNEQFF.

V and J are TRBV4-2 and TRBJ1-6, with a weak D call TRBD1 (6 bases). The CDR3 contains 18 residues. Germline V gene sequence: CDR1 LGHNA, CDR2 YNFKEQ. V was trimmed by 1 base and J by 6 bases, leaving 19 bases between them. As DNA, the CDR3 is TGTGCCAGCAGCCAAGGGGAGTCCCTGGGACAAGTTAATTCACCCCTCCACTTT. As protein: CASSQGESLGQVNSPLHF.

The sample holds a few counts of this clone. The chain couples TRBV10-1 to TRBJ1-1; maybe TRBD1 (5 bases). Germline values: CDR1 WNHNN, CDR2 SYGVQD (reference sequence). Trimming pared 4 bases from V and 1 base from J, leaving 13 bases between. CDR3 length equals 15 residues. This CDR3 is CASSAHGGTNTEAFF. The CDR3 region has the DNA TGCGCCAGCAGTGCCCACGGGGGGACGAACACTGAAGCTTTCTTT.

J is TRBJ1-5 and V is TRBV7-8; D perhaps matches TRBD1 (6 bases). Germline V lookup: CDR1 SGHVS, CDR2 FQNEAQ. The germline V and J ends were trimmed by 5 bases and 7 bases, with 12 bases remaining between them. The CDR3 length is 13 residues. The CDR3 DNA is TGTGCCAGCAGCCAACAGGGTGGCCAGCCCCAGCATTTT. This gives the protein CASSQQGGQPQHF.

V is TRBV5-4 and J is TRBJ2-5; 9 bases line up with TRBD1. Germline assignment: CDR1 SGHNT and CDR2 YYREEE (reference sequence). Germline trimming cut 4 bases from V and 5 bases from J; bases unmatched to any gene: 9. The CDR3 totals 15 residues. CDR3 amino acids: CASSRADRGRETQYF. DNA for the CDR3: TGTGCCAGCAGCAGGGCCGACAGGGGGAGGGAGACCCAGTACTTC.

The chain employs TRBV30 and TRBJ1-6; maybe TRBD1 (6 bases). CDR3 length: 16 amino acids. Germline CDR1 is GTSNPN and CDR2 is SVGIG (reference sequence). The V end lost 2 bases, the J end lost 0 bases, and 11 bases lay between the germline ends. The CDR3 DNA reads as TGTGCCTGGAGTTCCGGACAGAGCTCCTATAATTCACCCCTCCACTTT. Protein: CAWSSGQSSYNSPLHF. Full variable domain (missing parts from reference TRBV30 and TRBJ1-6): SQTIHQWPATLVQPVGSPLSLECTVEGTSNPNLYWYRQAAGRGLQLLFYSVGIGQISSEVPQNLSASRPQDRQFILSSKKLLLSDSGFYLCAWSSGQSSYNSPLHFGNGTRLTVT.

The rearrangement joins TRBV6-4 to TRBJ2-7; D is possibly TRBD1 (6 bases). Trimming stripped 5 bases from V and 7 bases from J, with 24 bases between. Germline CDR1 MRHNA, CDR2 SNTAGT. The CDR3 covers 16 residues. The CDR3 region is CASSRDSGAAVGEQYF. The CDR3 nucleotides read TGTGCCAGCAGTCGTGACTCAGGGGCAGCTGTGGGGGAGCAGTACTTC.

CDR3 coding DNA: TGTGCCTGGAGTGTAACATTCTTAAACACTGAAGCTTTCTTT. It is translated as CAWSVTFLNTEAFF. The genes are TRBV30 and TRBJ1-1; D uncertain. The V gene lost 0 bases and the J gene lost 2 bases, with 10 bases spanning the gap. CDR3 length equals 14 residues. CDR1 GTSNPN and CDR2 SVGIG come from the germline V gene (reference sequence).

The chain links TRBV6-2 or TRBV6-3 to TRBJ1-2; D remains unclear. The CDR3 contains 14 residues. V was pared by 6 bases and J by 3 bases, with 14 bases between. Germline CDR1 reads MNHEY; CDR2 reads SVGEGT. CDR3 sequence: CASSHLRYDYGYTF. The CDR3 DNA reads as TGTGCCAGCAGCCACTTACGGTACGACTATGGCTACACCTTC.

This clone was recorded once. The gene calls are TRBV7-2 and TRBJ2-3, with D uncertain. This CDR3 spans 16 amino acids. Trimming removed 4 bases from V and 5 bases from J, with 19 bases in between. Germline-derived CDR1 and CDR2 are SGHTA and FQGNSA. Written as DNA, the CDR3 is TGTGCCAGCAGCTCCTATATAGTTAAGTCGGGAGATACGCAGTATTTT. This sequence encodes CASSSYIVKSGDTQYF. Filled out from reference TRBV7-2 and TRBJ2-3, the complete variable domain reads GAGVSQSPSNKVTEKGKDVELRCDPISGHTALYWYRQSLGQGLEFLIYFQGNSAPDKSGLPSDRFSAERTGGSVSTLTIQRTQQEDSAVYLCASSSYIVKSGDTQYFGPGTRLTVL.

The V call is TRBV24-1, the J call TRBJ2-4; D perhaps matches TRBD1 (6 bases). The germline CDR1 and CDR2 sequences are KGHDR and SFDVKD. The CDR3 runs 14 residues. Trimming left V 4 bases short and J 11 bases short, with 17 bases between. The CDR3 region is CATSDNRAFGVQYF. Written as DNA, the CDR3 is TGTGCCACCAGTGACAACAGGGCTTTTGGGGTTCAGTACTTC.

This clone was seen a handful of times. The chain is built from TRBV20-1 and TRBJ2-5, with D uncertain. Germline V gives CDR1 DFQATT, CDR2 SNEGSKA (reference sequence). The CDR3 sequence is 11 residues long. V was shortened by 6 bases and J by 3 bases, with 8 bases between the two germline ends. In DNA, the CDR3 is TGCAGTGCGTGGCGGAAAGAGACCCAGTACTTC. The encoded protein is CSAWRKETQYF.

The V gene is TRBV6-4, the J gene TRBJ2-7; 8 bases agree with TRBD1. J lost 5 bases, V lost 6 bases, and 9 bases had no gene match. CDR1 and CDR2 (germline): MRHNA, SNTAGT. The CDR3 covers 14 residues. The CDR3: CASSPGQARDEQYF. In DNA form, the CDR3 reads TGTGCCAGCAGCCCGGGACAGGCACGCGACGAGCAGTACTTC.

This chain links TRBV27 with TRBJ1-2; tentative D call: TRBD1 (5 bases). V dropped 1 base and J dropped 6 bases, with 12 bases sitting between them. The CDR3 consists of 14 residues. Germline assignment: CDR1 MNHEY and CDR2 SMNVEV (reference sequence). As DNA, the CDR3 is TGTGCCAGCAGTTTATTAGGAGGGGAGGATGGCTACACCTTC. Amino acid sequence: CASSLLGGEDGYTF.